A selection of T cell receptor beta chains follows, all from one sample in a study of Ad26.COV2.S vaccination and SARS-CoV-2 variants. Clones were read by immunoSEQ multiplex PCR, and TCRdb kept only the in-frame ones, dropping some. The repertoire holds over 300,000 clones, around 82% seen once, with nearly 7.5% in the top ten. The material was peripheral blood, obtained in a trial of Ad26.COV2.S vaccine versus placebo. All receptors derive from a person aged 18-60 years who received the Ad26.COV2.S COVID-19 vaccine or a placebo. Both conserved end residues are part of each CDR3. The D gene is left open where the match is weak. A row's size may be missing; if present it is once, few, many or a size class.

CDR3 DNA | CDR3 protein | V gene | D gene | J gene | clone size
TGTGCCAGCAGTTACTCCCGACAGGGGAACACTGAAGCTTTCTTT | CASSYSRQGNTEAFF | TRBV6-5 | TRBD1 | TRBJ1-1 | .
TGTGCCAGCAGTTACGGGGTCGGGTCTCGCAGTGGCGAGCAGTACTTC | CASSYGVGSRSGEQYF | TRBV6-5 | . | TRBJ2-7 | .
TGTGCCAGCAGCTTGGGAGCGTGGGCTGGGGGAGATACGCAGTATTTT | CASSLGAWAGGDTQYF | TRBV5-4 | . | TRBJ2-3 | once
TGTGCCAGCAGTTTGGGGGGGACAGGGAACCGATGGACTGAAGCTTTCTTT | CASSLGGTGNRWTEAFF | TRBV7-2 | TRBD1 | TRBJ1-1 | .
TGTGCCAGCAGCCCGGACTCCTCCTACGAGCAGTACTTC | CASSPDSSYEQYF | TRBV7-9 | . | TRBJ2-7 | .
TGCGCCAGCAGCGGGGGCACAGATACGCAGTATTTT | CASSGGTDTQYF | TRBV5-1 | . | TRBJ2-3 | .
TGTGCCAGCAGTTCCCTCGGACAGGGCGCCAATGAGCAGTTCTTC | CASSSLGQGANEQFF | TRBV6-1 | TRBD1 | TRBJ2-1 | .
TGCGCCAGCTCGGCAGGAGGGACAGGGGGAGATACGCAGTATTTT | CASSAGGTGGDTQYF | TRBV5-1 | TRBD1 | TRBJ2-3 | .
TGTGCCATCAGTGAGTCTCCGGGGATGCAAGAGACCCAGTACTTC | CAISESPGMQETQYF | TRBV10-3 | . | TRBJ2-5 | .
TGTGCCAGCAGCCAACAACTTACCGGGACAGCGAACACTGAAGCTTTCTTT | CASSQQLTGTANTEAFF | TRBV3-1/TRBV3-2 | TRBD1 | TRBJ1-1 | .
TGTGCCAGTAGAAATTTGCGAGCGTACGGCTCCTACAATGAGCAGTTCTTC | CASRNLRAYGSYNEQFF | TRBV19 | . | TRBJ2-1 | .
TGCGCCAGCAGCCCGACCCCGACCCGTCTGGGAAACACCATATATTTT | CASSPTPTRLGNTIYF | TRBV5-1 | . | TRBJ1-3 | few
TGTGCCAGCAGCTTAGAAAGGTTTGGGGCTAACTATGGCTACACCTTC | CASSLERFGANYGYTF | TRBV7-9 | . | TRBJ1-2 | few
TGTGCCAGCAGCCCGGGACTCACGAGGGGCACTGAAGCTTTCTTT | CASSPGLTRGTEAFF | TRBV11-3 | . | TRBJ1-1 | .
TGTGCCAGCAGTTTTAGCGGGGGGGCATTTGATACGCAGTATTTT | CASSFSGGAFDTQYF | TRBV27 | TRBD2 | TRBJ2-3 | .
TGTGCCAGCAGTCTAATTCGTCGTTGGGAGACCCAGTACTTC | CASSLIRRWETQYF | TRBV7-9 | . | TRBJ2-5 | .
TGTGCCAGCAGCGCGTCCAGGGGGCTTAAGTTCTACGAGCAGTACTTC | CASSASRGLKFYEQYF | TRBV11-1 | TRBD1 | TRBJ2-7 | .
TGTGCCAGCAGGGAAAGCGGGGGAGTCTACGAGCAGTACTTC | CASRESGGVYEQYF | TRBV7-9 | TRBD2 | TRBJ2-7 | .
TGCGCCAGCAGCTTGAGTGCGGGGGGCCGCAATGAGCAGTTCTTC | CASSLSAGGRNEQFF | TRBV5-1 | TRBD2 | TRBJ2-1 | .
TGTGCCAGCAGTTTATCCGGGGCCCAATATGGCTACACCTTC | CASSLSGAQYGYTF | TRBV27 | . | TRBJ1-2 | .
TGTGCCAGCAGCTTGGGGTGGCTGGGAGGGCAGCCCCAGCATTTT | CASSLGWLGGQPQHF | TRBV5-6 | . | TRBJ1-5 | .
TGTGCCAGCAGTTCTGAAGGGGCGGGCTACACCTTC | CASSSEGAGYTF | TRBV12-3/TRBV12-4 | . | TRBJ1-2 | .
TGTGCCAGCAGTTTCTTAGGCTACGAGCAGTACTTC | CASSFLGYEQYF | TRBV27 | . | TRBJ2-7 | .
TGTGCCAGCAGCTTCCTCAGGGGGGAAGGAGCTTTCTTT | CASSFLRGEGAFF | TRBV11-2 | TRBD1 | TRBJ1-1 | .
TGCAGCTTTCCGATTTCGAACACTGAAGCTTTCTTT | CSFPISNTEAFF | TRBV29-1 | . | TRBJ1-1 | .
TGTGCCAGCAGCCCAGGGCCTCCGAACACTGAAGCTTTCTTT | CASSPGPPNTEAFF | TRBV7-3 | . | TRBJ1-1 | .
TGTGCCAGCAGGCAAGGGATTGAAGCTTTCTTT | CASRQGIEAFF | TRBV12-3/TRBV12-4 | . | TRBJ1-1 | .
TGTGCCAGCAGCCCTAGTGGGACCCTCTACGAGCAGTACTTC | CASSPSGTLYEQYF | TRBV3-1/TRBV3-2 | . | TRBJ2-7 | once
TGTGCCAGCAGCGTAGCGGGGGAGAACACTGAAGCTTTCTTT | CASSVAGENTEAFF | TRBV9 | . | TRBJ1-1 | .
TGCGCCAGCAGCCAGAACGGGGGATCCGGGGAGACCCAGTACTTC | CASSQNGGSGETQYF | TRBV4-1 | . | TRBJ2-5 | .
TGTGCCAGCAGCTGGATCCACTACGAGCAGTACTTC | CASSWIHYEQYF | TRBV13 | . | TRBJ2-7 | few
TGTGCCAGCAGCTTACGTGTCCTGGGGCGTGGTGCTTTCTTT | CASSLRVLGRGAFF | TRBV7-9 | . | TRBJ1-1 | few
TGTGCCAGCAGCCCCCCCCTAGCAGGACAGGGGGATTCACCCCTCCACTTT | CASSPPLAGQGDSPLHF | TRBV7-9 | TRBD1 | TRBJ1-6 | few
TGTGCCACCAGTGATTCTGGGGCAGGGAAAGAGACCCAGTACTTC | CATSDSGAGKETQYF | TRBV24-1 | . | TRBJ2-5 | .
TGCAGCGTAGGAGGGCCTGGGGTTCTGTACTTC | CSVGGPGVLYF | TRBV29-1 | . | TRBJ2-7 | .
TGTGCCAGCAGCCAGGGTGACTTTTATGGCTACACCTTC | CASSQGDFYGYTF | TRBV5-4 | . | TRBJ1-2 | .
TGCGCCAGCAGCTTGGACAGGGCTTATGAGCAGTTCTTC | CASSLDRAYEQFF | TRBV5-1 | . | TRBJ2-1 | once
TGTGCCAGTAGTATACAATTCGGAACCAATCAGCAGTACTTC | CASSIQFGTNQQYF | TRBV19 | . | TRBJ2-7 | .
TGTGCCAGCAGTAAGAATACAGGGGGTGCTGCTGAAGCTTTCTTT | CASSKNTGGAAEAFF | TRBV2 | TRBD1 | TRBJ1-1 | once
TGTGCCAGCAGCTTAGCGGACAGCACCATTTCACCCCTCCACTTT | CASSLADSTISPLHF | TRBV7-9 | . | TRBJ1-6 | .
TGCAGCGTTGACAGCGGGAGGGCCTCAGATACGCAGTATTTT | CSVDSGRASDTQYF | TRBV29-1 | TRBD2 | TRBJ2-3 | few